The next 13 T cell receptor beta chains were all read from a single sample in a study of CD8 T cells in Susac syndrome (dated by TCRdb to the late 2010s). The library was built by means of the immunoSEQ multiplex PCR assay. RNA was extracted with the RNeasy kit and roughly 0.5 to 1 ug was reverse transcribed using random hexamers. TCRdb redid the processing of the public reads, applying fastp at Q25 and MiXCR, and retained in-frame beta chains. Records with the same CDR3 protein are collapsed into one entry carrying the most frequent genes and DNA. The sample yields tens of thousands of distinct CDR3 sequences; approximately 96% were counted once. In total, the top ten clones hold 0.62% of the sample. Material: CD8+ T cells from PBMCs. These receptors were obtained from a human donor with Susac syndrome.

The V call is TRBV30, the J call TRBJ1-2; 8 nucleotides agree with TRBD1. Germline CDR1 and CDR2: GTSNPN and SVGIG (reference sequence). V lost 4 bases, J lost 5 bases, and 6 bases stayed unmatched. The CDR3 sequence is 13 residues long. In DNA form, the CDR3 reads TGTGCCTGGACAGGGGGCGCAGGGTATGGCTACACCTTC. It encodes CAWTGGAGYGYTF.

V usage is TRBV7-9 and J usage is TRBJ2-5, with D tentatively TRBD2 (6 bases). CDR1 SEHNR and CDR2 FQNEAQ come from the germline V gene (reference sequence). The CDR3 spans 14 residues. V gave up 5 bases and J gave up 5 bases, with 15 bases separating them. CDR3 in DNA: TGTGCCAGCAGCGGGGACTTCGGCGGGGAGACCCAGTACTTC. This codes for CASSGDFGGETQYF.

The chain joins TRBV27 to TRBJ1-2; 8 positions agree with TRBD1. The CDR3 covers 15 residues. J lost 2 bases, V lost 4 bases, and 6 bases had no gene match. From germline, CDR1 is MNHEY and CDR2 SMNVEV (reference sequence). The CDR3 coding sequence is TGTGCCAGCAGTTCGACAGGGGCCGAAAACTATGGCTACACCTTC. Translation gives CASSSTGAENYGYTF.

J is TRBJ2-3 and V is TRBV20-1, with no clear D. This CDR3 has 11 residues. V was trimmed by 6 bases and J by 3 bases, leaving 7 bases between them. CDR1 and CDR2 from the germline V gene are DFQATT and SNEGSKA (reference sequence). The CDR3 is CSAGRTDTQYF. In DNA, the CDR3 is TGCAGTGCAGGACGGACAGATACGCAGTATTTT.

The V call is TRBV19, the J call TRBJ1-1; the D gene is possibly TRBD1 (5 bases). With 7 bases removed from V and 4 bases from J, the gap between germline ends came to 16 bases. The CDR3 is made up of 14 amino acids. The germline CDR1 and CDR2 sequences are LNHDA and SQIVND (reference sequence). The CDR3 loop reads CASTGWGLGTEAFF. The CDR3 DNA follows: TGTGCCAGTACGGGGTGGGGACTCGGCACTGAAGCTTTCTTT.

This clonotype appeared once. The rearrangement links TRBV13 to TRBJ2-7, with 8 nucleotides matching TRBD1. Per germline, CDR1 PRHDT and CDR2 FYEKMQ (reference sequence). The length of the CDR3 is 15 residues. The V and J ends lost 5 bases and 3 bases, in that order; junction bases with no gene match: 9. The CDR3 coding sequence is TGTGCCAGCAGCGCCCGCGGTGACAGGGGCTACGAGCAGTACTTC. Translated, it gives CASSARGDRGYEQYF.

The chain joins TRBV24-1 to TRBJ1-3; D is uncertain. In germline, CDR1 is KGHDR, CDR2 SFDVKD. The CDR3 extends over 14 amino acids. V shed 3 bases and J shed 1 base, with 6 bases lying between them. CDR3 nucleotide sequence: TGTGCCACCAGTGATCGGGGATCTGGAAACACCATATATTTT. Its translation is CATSDRGSGNTIYF.

The V and J genes are TRBV12-3 or TRBV12-4 and TRBJ2-2; D may be TRBD1 or TRBD2 (5 bases each). The germline V and J ends were trimmed by 8 bases and 2 bases, with 15 bases remaining between them. CDR3 length: 15 amino acids. CDR3 protein: CASGPGRLNTGELFF. The DNA for the CDR3 is TGTGCCAGCGGGCCGGGACGGCTCAACACCGGGGAGCTGTTTTTT.

This clonotype was seen once. V and J are TRBV30 and TRBJ1-2; D call uncertain. CDR3 length: 14 residues. In germline, CDR1 is GTSNPN, CDR2 SVGIG (reference sequence). The ends were cut back, 0 bases at V and 6 bases at J, with 14 bases in the middle. The CDR3 sequence is CAWSVLRGRNGYTF. The CDR3 DNA reads TGTGCCTGGAGTGTACTGAGAGGGCGGAATGGCTACACCTTC.

This clonotype was seen just once. This chain joins TRBV6-2 or TRBV6-3 and TRBJ1-2, with D unclear. The CDR3 extends over 14 amino acids. Between the trimmed V and J ends, which lost 7 bases and 6 bases, there was a span of 18 bases. Germline CDR1 and CDR2: MNHEY and SVGEGT. The CDR3 region is CASKPTFAQDGYTF. CDR3 coding DNA: TGTGCCAGCAAGCCGACATTCGCACAAGATGGCTACACCTTC.

The count of this clonotype is one. The genes are TRBV3-1 and TRBJ2-5; possibly TRBD1 for D (5 bases). Germline CDR1 is LGHDT and CDR2 is YNNKEL (reference sequence). Trimming removed 0 bases from V and 9 bases from J, with 23 bases in between. This CDR3 is built from 17 residues. Here the CDR3 DNA reads TGTGCCAGCAGCCAAGATAAGGGGCCAGGCCGAGCTGGAGCCCAGTACTTC. It codes for CASSQDKGPGRAGAQYF.

V usage is TRBV5-5 and J usage is TRBJ2-1, with 8 bases matching TRBD1. Trimming at V came to 0 bases and at J to 14 bases, leaving 4 bases not matched to a gene. CDR3 length equals 12 residues. Germline assignment: CDR1 SGHKS and CDR2 YYEKEE (reference sequence). This CDR3 is CASSLGTGWEFF. As DNA, the CDR3 is TGTGCCAGCAGCTTGGGGACAGGGTGGGAGTTCTTC.

This chain links TRBV4-2 with TRBJ1-2, with D unclear. CDR3 length: 15 residues. The germline V gene has CDR1 LGHNA and CDR2 YNFKEQ. Trimming stripped 0 bases from V and 4 bases from J, with 12 bases between. The CDR3 protein is CASSQDTEVFYGYTF. The CDR3 bases are TGTGCCAGCAGCCAAGATACAGAGGTTTTCTATGGCTACACCTTC.